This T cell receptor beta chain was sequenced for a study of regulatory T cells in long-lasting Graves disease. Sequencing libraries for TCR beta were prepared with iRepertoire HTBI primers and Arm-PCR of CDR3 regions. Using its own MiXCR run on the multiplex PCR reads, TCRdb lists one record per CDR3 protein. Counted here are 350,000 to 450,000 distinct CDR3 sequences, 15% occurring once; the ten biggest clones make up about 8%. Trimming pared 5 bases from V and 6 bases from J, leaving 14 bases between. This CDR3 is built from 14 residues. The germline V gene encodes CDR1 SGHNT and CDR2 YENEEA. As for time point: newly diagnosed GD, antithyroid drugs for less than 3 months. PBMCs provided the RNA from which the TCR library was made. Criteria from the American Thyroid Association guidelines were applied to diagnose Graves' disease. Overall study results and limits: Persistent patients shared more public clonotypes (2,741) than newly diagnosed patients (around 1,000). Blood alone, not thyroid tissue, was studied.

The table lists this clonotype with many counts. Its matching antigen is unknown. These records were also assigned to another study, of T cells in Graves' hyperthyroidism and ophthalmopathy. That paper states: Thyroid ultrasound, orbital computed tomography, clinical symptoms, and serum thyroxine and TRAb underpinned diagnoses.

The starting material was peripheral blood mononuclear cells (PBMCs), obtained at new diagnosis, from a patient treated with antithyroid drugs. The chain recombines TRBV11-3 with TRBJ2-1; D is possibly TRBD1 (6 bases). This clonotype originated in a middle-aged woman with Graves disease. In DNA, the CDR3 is TGTGCCAGCAGCACCGGACAGCAACCCAATGAGCAGTTCTTC. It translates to CASSTGQQPNEQFF. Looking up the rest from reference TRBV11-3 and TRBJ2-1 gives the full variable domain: EAGVVQSPRYKIIEKKQPVAFWCNPISGHNTLYWYLQNLGQGPELLIRYENEEAVDDSQLPKDRFSAERLKGVDSTLKIQPAELGDSAVYLCASSTGQQPNEQFFGPGTRLTVL.